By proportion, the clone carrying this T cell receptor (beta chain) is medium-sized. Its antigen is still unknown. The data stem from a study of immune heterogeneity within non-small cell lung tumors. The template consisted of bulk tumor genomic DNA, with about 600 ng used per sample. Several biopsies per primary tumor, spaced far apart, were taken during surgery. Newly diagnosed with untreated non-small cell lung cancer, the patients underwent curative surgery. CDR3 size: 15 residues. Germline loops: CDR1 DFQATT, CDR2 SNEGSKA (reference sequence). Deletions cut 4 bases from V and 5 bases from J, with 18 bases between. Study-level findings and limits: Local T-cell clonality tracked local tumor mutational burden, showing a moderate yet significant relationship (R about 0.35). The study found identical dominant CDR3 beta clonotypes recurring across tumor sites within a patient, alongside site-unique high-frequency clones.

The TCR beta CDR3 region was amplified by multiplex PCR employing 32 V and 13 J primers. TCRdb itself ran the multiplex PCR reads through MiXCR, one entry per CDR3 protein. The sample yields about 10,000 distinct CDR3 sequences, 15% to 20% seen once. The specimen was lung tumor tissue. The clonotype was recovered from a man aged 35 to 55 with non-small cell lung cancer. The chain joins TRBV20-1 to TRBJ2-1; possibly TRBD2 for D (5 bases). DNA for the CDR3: TGCAGTGCTACACTGGCGGGCTTGGCAAACAATGAGCAGTTCTTC. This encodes CSATLAGLANNEQFF.